This TCR beta chain was captured in a study of blood T cell repertoires in COVID-19. Study-wide context: In each case, the material was cDNA or gDNA derived from T cells, B-cell-depleted T cells, or PBMCs.

Germline CDR1 LNHDA, CDR2 SQIVND (reference sequence). The germline V and J ends were trimmed by 7 bases and 4 bases, with 28 bases remaining between them. This CDR3 region has 18 residues. Source study methods: Quantification of nucleated cells was approximated via reference gene primer amplification. Some clones are missing from TCRdb's copy, which holds only in-frame ones; the method was immunoSEQ multiplex PCR. That table supplies the V and J calls and clone size; D and trimming were determined from the DNA. The sample carries some 250,000 clones, about 89% recorded once. Recovered Cohort 3 donors showed two negative PCRs, clearance, or symptom resolution.

The sequence was collected from a man in his forties who had recovered from COVID-19. Specimen: PBMCs or T cells enriched from blood (not recorded which). The V gene is TRBV19, the J gene TRBJ1-2; perhaps TRBD1 as D (6 bases). CDR3 sequence reads: CASTPFGTPGGRGYGYTF. CDR3 bases: TGTGCCAGTACTCCCTTCGGGACACCGGGCGGAAGGGGCTATGGCTACACCTTC. Full variable domain (remainder filled in from reference TRBV19 and TRBJ1-2): DGGITQSPKYLFRKEGQNVTLSCEQNLNHDAMYWYRQDPGQGLRLIYYSQIVNDFQKGDIAEGYSVSREKKESFPLTVTSAQKNPTAFYLCASTPFGTPGGRGYGYTFGSGTRLTVV.